This TCR beta chain was documented in a study of blood T cell repertoires in COVID-19. Study-wide background: From T cells, B-cell-depleted T cells, or PBMCs came the material, which was cDNA or gDNA.

Germline CDR1 MNHEY, CDR2 SVGAGI. V lost 6 bases, J lost 6 bases, and 6 bases stayed unmatched. The CDR3 is 15 amino acids. TCRdb's table, derived via immunoSEQ multiplex PCR, lists solely in-frame clones and lacks some. The sample includes 200,000 to 250,000 clones, more than 65% of them seen just once. The source material was peripheral blood. The TCR sequence derives from a woman aged 55 to 70 with acute or convalescent COVID-19. The chain is built from TRBV6-5 and TRBJ1-5, with 12 bases fitting TRBD1. The CDR3 nucleotides read TGTGCCAGCAGCTCTCGGGACAGGGGGCCTCAGCCCCAGCATTTT. Protein product: CASSSRDRGPQPQHF.